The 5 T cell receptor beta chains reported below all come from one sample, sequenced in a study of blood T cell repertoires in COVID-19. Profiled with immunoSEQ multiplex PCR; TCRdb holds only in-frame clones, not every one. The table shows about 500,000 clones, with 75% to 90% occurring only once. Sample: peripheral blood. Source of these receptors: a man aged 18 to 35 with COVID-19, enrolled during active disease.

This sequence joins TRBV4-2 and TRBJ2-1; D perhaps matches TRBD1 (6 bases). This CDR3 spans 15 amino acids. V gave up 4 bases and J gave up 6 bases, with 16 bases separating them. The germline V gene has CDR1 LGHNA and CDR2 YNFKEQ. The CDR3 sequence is CASSPFGQTSNEQFF. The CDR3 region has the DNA TGTGCCAGCAGCCCCTTCGGACAGACGAGCAATGAGCAGTTCTTC.

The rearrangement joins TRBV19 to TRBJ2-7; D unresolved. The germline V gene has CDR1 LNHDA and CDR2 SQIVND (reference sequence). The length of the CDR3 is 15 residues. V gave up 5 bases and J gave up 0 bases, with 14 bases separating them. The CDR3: CASSFANGGSYEQYF. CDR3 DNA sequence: TGTGCCAGTAGTTTCGCCAACGGCGGCTCCTACGAGCAGTACTTC.

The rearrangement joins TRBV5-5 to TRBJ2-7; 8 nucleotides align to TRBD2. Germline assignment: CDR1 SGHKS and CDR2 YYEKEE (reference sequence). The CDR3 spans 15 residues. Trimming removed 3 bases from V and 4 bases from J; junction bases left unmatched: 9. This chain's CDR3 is CASSSPGLEVYEQYF. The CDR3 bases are TGTGCCAGCAGCTCACCGGGACTAGAGGTTTACGAGCAGTACTTC.

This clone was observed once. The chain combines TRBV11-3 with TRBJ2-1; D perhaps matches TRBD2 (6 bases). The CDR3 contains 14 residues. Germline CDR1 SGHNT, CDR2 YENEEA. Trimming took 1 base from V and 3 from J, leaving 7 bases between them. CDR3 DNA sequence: TGTGCCAGCAGCTTAGGGGGGGTCTACAATGAGCAGTTCTTC. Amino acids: CASSLGGVYNEQFF.

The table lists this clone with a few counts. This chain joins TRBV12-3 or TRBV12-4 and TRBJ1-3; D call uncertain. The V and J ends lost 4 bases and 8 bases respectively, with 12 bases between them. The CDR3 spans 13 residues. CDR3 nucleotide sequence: TGTGCCAGCAGTTCCGACCCAGGTTACACCATATATTTT. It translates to CASSSDPGYTIYF.